The following is a TCR beta chain sequence with its context. This clonotype was recorded a few times. Its antigen is currently not known. No base qualities exist here, and no much larger clone lies one base off it. This record comes from a study of CD8 T cells in Susac syndrome (dated by TCRdb to the late 2010s). Describing the broader study: Whether CD8+ T cell activation and differentiation in Susac syndrome was antigen driven was tested using repertoire sequencing.

Peripheral blood CD8+ and CD4+ T cells from healthy donors, Susac syndrome patients and multiple sclerosis patients were profiled using high-throughput TCR beta sequencing. The multiple sclerosis controls were treatment-naive patients whose relapsing-remitting disease, either stable or active, fulfilled the revised McDonald criteria. Bulk CD8+ and CD4+ T cells were purified by magnetic negative isolation, whereas CD8+ TEMRA cells were enriched by FACS. Blood was drawn into EDTA tubes, processed within 24 hours, and PBMCs were isolated by density gradient centrifugation. PBMCs destined for TCR sequencing were cryopreserved in liquid nitrogen and later thawed in a 37 °C water bath. A purity of at least 90% was achieved for sorted or isolated CD4+, CD8+ and CD8+ TEMRA cells. Paper-wide results and their limitations: The study acknowledged that relatively few individuals were included in the TCR sequencing and HLA analysis.

V gives up 3 bases and J gives up 1 base, and the segment between their germline ends measures 3 bases. The CDR3 spans 11 residues, from the cysteine through the phenylalanine. Of all the DNA, just the CDR3 is kept, 33 bases in frame from base 1. CDR1 DFQATT and CDR2 SNEGSKA are derived from the germline V gene (reference sequence). RNA was extracted using the RNeasy kit, and roughly 0.5 to 1 microgram was reverse transcribed with random hexamers. The immunoSEQ multiplex PCR assay, which covers 54 Vbeta and 13 Jbeta segments, was used to amplify TCR beta CDR3 regions. PCR amplification bias was corrected by using a synthetic template baseline for primer optimization and computational correction. Per the original workflow: Reads were annotated to V, D and J genes per IMGT and analyzed with immunoSEQ Analyzer, keeping only productive sequences. Clonality was computed as one minus Shannon entropy normalized by log2 of the number of productive unique sequences. Public and private clones were assessed among the 100 most prevalent clones of each patient and control. A clone was defined as Susac-specific if it was absent from the healthy and MS cohorts, from roughly 980 published viral clones and from other ImmuneACCESS disease sequences. Using fastp trimming at Q25 and MiXCR clonotype assembly, TCRdb reanalyzed the public sequencing data and kept in-frame beta chains. Every entry covers one CDR3 protein and lists the most common genes and DNA from its rows. The V and J calls, along with clone size, are taken from TCRdb and not from the paper's own processing. This sample lists 150,000 to 250,000 distinct CDR3 sequences; nearly 95% were detected once. Just under 0.095% of the sample rests with the top ten.

The sequencing sample was made of CD4+ T cells from PBMCs. The chain is made from TRBV20-1 and TRBJ1-1, with the D segment identity uncertain. The receptor was derived from a human donor with multiple sclerosis. In nucleotides, the sequence is TGCAGTGCTAGGGGGAACACTGAAGCTTTCTTT. Translated, it reads CSARGNTEAFF.